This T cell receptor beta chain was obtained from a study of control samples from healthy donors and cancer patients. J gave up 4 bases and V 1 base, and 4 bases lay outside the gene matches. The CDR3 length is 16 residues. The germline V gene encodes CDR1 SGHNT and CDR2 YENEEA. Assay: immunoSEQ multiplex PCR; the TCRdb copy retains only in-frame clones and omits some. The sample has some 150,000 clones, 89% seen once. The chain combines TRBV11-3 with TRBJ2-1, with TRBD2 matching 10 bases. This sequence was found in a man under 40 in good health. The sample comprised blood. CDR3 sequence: CASSLVTSGNYNEQFF. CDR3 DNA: TGTGCCAGCAGCTTAGTTACTAGCGGGAATTACAATGAGCAGTTCTTC.